These 32 T cell receptor beta chains share one sample of origin, sequenced in a study of CD8+CD57+ T cells in acquired aplastic anemia. Profiles of TCR beta VDJ and CDR3 were generated from a genomic DNA template. TCRdb redid the calling of the reads with MiXCR, one entry per CDR3 protein. The data contain a few hundred thousand distinct CDR3 sequences, 50% to 65% of them singletons. Patients selected for sequencing had displayed CD8+CD57+ cell expansion by flow cytometry. The sequencing input was sorted CD4+, CD8+, or CD8+CD57+ T cells (not recorded which) from PBMCs. The receptors were gathered from a human donor with aplastic anemia.

Ten or more counts support this clonotype. The chain uses TRBV4-1 and TRBJ1-4, with unresolved D. CDR1 MGHRA and CDR2 YSYEKL come from the germline V gene. Trimming pared 0 bases from V and 6 bases from J, leaving 14 bases between. The CDR3 spans 16 residues. CDR3 nucleotides: TGCGCCAGCAGCCAAGAAGGGAGGTATCTGGATGAAAAACTGTTTTTT. Translation gives CASSQEGRYLDEKLFF.

The rearrangement joins TRBV11-3 to TRBJ2-5; D is ambiguous. CDR3 length: 14 residues. The V gene lost 4 bases and the J gene lost 4 bases, with 13 bases spanning the gap. CDR1 is SGHNT and CDR2 is YENEEA in the germline V gene. The CDR3 DNA reads as TGTGCCAGCAGCTCCGGACCCCAGCGAGAGACCCAGTACTTC. Translated: CASSSGPQRETQYF.

The chain has TRBV7-8 and TRBJ2-7, with TRBD2 identical over 13 bases. CDR1 and CDR2 (germline): SGHVS, FQNEAQ. The CDR3 is 15 residues long. J lost 4 bases, V lost 5 bases, and 5 bases had no gene match. The CDR3 sequence is CASSQLAGGYYEQYF. DNA for the CDR3: TGTGCCAGCAGCCAACTAGCGGGGGGGTATTACGAGCAGTACTTC.

In its sample, this clonotype was seen a few times. CDR3 nucleotide sequence: TGTGCCAGCAGCCAACAGAGCGGCCCCACAGATACGCAGTATTTT. Translation gives CASSQQSGPTDTQYF. The V call is TRBV7-3, the J call TRBJ2-3, with D possibly matching TRBD2 (5 bases). The germline gives CDR1 SGHTA, CDR2 FQGTGA. Trimming removed 5 bases at V and 2 bases at J, with 14 bases between. CDR3 size: 15 residues.

This clonotype is a singleton in its sample. One junction end disagrees with the germline gene, perhaps due to a read error. The genes are TRBV12-3 or TRBV12-4 and TRBJ1-5, with D uncertain. The CDR3 is made up of 15 amino acids. For the CDR3, the DNA is TGTGCCAGCAGTTACATCCGCAGTGGGAATCAGCCCCAGCACTTT. This codes for CASSYIRSGNQPQHF.

This chain joins TRBV6-6 and TRBJ1-2; a possible D gene is TRBD1 (5 bases). CDR1 MNHNY and CDR2 SVGAGI come from the germline V gene (reference sequence). Trimming took off 7 bases at V and 4 bases at J, with 25 bases between the two ends. CDR3 length equals 17 residues. The CDR3 nucleotides read TGTGCCAGCACGACGGGGGAAGGCCAGGGCTTATTCTATGGCTACACCTTC. It codes for CASTTGEGQGLFYGYTF.

The genes are TRBV6-1 and TRBJ1-1; 8 bases align to TRBD1. Germline V gives CDR1 MNHNS, CDR2 SASEGT. Unmatched junction bases numbered 10, after V lost 3 bases and J lost 10 bases. The CDR3 has 14 residues. The DNA for the CDR3 is TGTGCCAGCAGTGAGAGCAGGGACAGGACCTTAGCTTTCTTT. Translation: CASSESRDRTLAFF.

The genes are TRBV20-1 and TRBJ2-5; perhaps TRBD2 as D (5 bases). Trimming pared 6 bases from V and 9 bases from J, leaving 14 bases between. CDR3 size: 11 residues. Germline lookup yields CDR1 DFQATT and CDR2 SNEGSKA (reference sequence). CDR3 amino acids: CSAEDGVAQYF. The CDR3 DNA reads as TGCAGTGCAGAAGACGGGGTTGCCCAGTACTTC.

This clonotype showed up many times. This chain connects TRBV10-3 to TRBJ2-7; 8 bases line up with TRBD1. V lost 2 bases and J lost 3; bases outside the gene matches: 3. CDR3 length equals 14 residues. Germline lookup yields CDR1 ENHRY and CDR2 SYGVKD. This chain's CDR3 is CAISEPDRGYEQYF. CDR3 nucleotides: TGTGCCATCAGTGAGCCAGACAGGGGCTACGAGCAGTACTTC.

The rearrangement uses TRBV11-3 and TRBJ2-3; D is perhaps TRBD2 (7 bases). Germline loops: CDR1 SGHNT, CDR2 YENEEA. There are 15 residues in the CDR3. Trimming shortened V by 6 bases and J by 6 bases, and 19 bases separated the two germline ends. In nucleotides, the CDR3 is TGTGCCAGCAGTAACACAGGGAGGGCGGCCGATACGCAGTATTTT. This codes for CASSNTGRAADTQYF.

The V and J genes are TRBV2 and TRBJ1-5, with D possibly being TRBD1 (5 bases). The CDR3 is 14 residues long. V lost 4 bases and J 0 bases, leaving 7 bases between the germline ends. CDR1 is SNHLY, CDR2 FYNNEI, per germline. CDR3 DNA sequence: TGTGCCAGCAGTGGACAGACTAGCAATCAGCCCCAGCATTTT. Its translation: CASSGQTSNQPQHF.

This clonotype was seen at least ten times. The CDR3 region is CASSSGTGNQPQHF. The CDR3 DNA reads TGTGCCAGCAGTTCTGGGACAGGCAATCAGCCCCAGCATTTT. The chain has TRBV6-5 and TRBJ1-5; the match to TRBD1 covers 7 bases. CDR1 is MNHEY and CDR2 is SVGAGI in the germline V gene. The CDR3 has 14 residues. V lost 4 bases, J lost 2 bases, and 2 bases stayed unmatched.

The chain links TRBV7-6 to TRBJ1-5; D unclear. The CDR3 loop spans 17 amino acids. Germline assignment: CDR1 SGHVS and CDR2 FNYEAQ. The V end lost 1 base, the J end lost 7 bases, and 20 bases lay between the germline ends. The CDR3: CASSLESGRAGEQPQHF. The DNA for the CDR3 is TGTGCCAGCAGCTTAGAAAGCGGGAGGGCTGGTGAGCAGCCCCAGCATTTT.

The chain recombines TRBV20-1 with TRBJ2-7, with TRBD2 identical over 7 bases. There are 13 residues in the CDR3. The germline V gene has CDR1 DFQATT and CDR2 SNEGSKA (reference sequence). V was pared by 6 bases and J by 4 bases, with 9 bases of the junction left unmatched. CDR3 coding DNA: TGCAGTGCCCCGGGGGGACTTACTTACGAGCAGTACTTC. This encodes CSAPGGLTYEQYF.

This clonotype has just one count. This chain uses TRBV7-9 with TRBJ2-5; a possible D gene is TRBD2 (5 bases). From germline, CDR1 is SEHNR and CDR2 FQNEAQ (reference sequence). CDR3 size: 16 residues. V shed 4 bases and J shed 3 bases, with 18 bases lying between them. The DNA for the CDR3 is TGTGCCAGCAGCTCCTTAGCGCATATTAATAAAGAGACCCAGTACTTC. Translating gives CASSSLAHINKETQYF.

V usage is TRBV15 and J usage is TRBJ2-7; 7 nucleotides match TRBD2. With V trimmed by 0 bases and J by 6 bases, 5 bases remained unmatched. Per the germline V gene, CDR1 is LNHNV and CDR2 is YYDKDF (reference sequence). The CDR3 has 14 residues. CDR3 DNA: TGTGCCACCAGCAGAGAGGGGGGAGGGCGCGAGCAGTACTTC. This translates into CATSREGGGREQYF.

This clonotype was seen once. The chain couples TRBV15 to TRBJ2-5, with 13 bases fitting TRBD2. The tail of the sequence fits TRBJ2-1 better, so the J call may be wrong. From germline, CDR1 is LNHNV and CDR2 YYDKDF (reference sequence). The CDR3 covers 18 residues. The CDR3 nucleotides read TGTGCCACCAGTCCGGGACTAGCGGGATTTCGCGCCTACAATGAGCAGTTCTTC. Its translation is CATSPGLAGFRAYNEQFF.

This clonotype was seen many times. The chain employs TRBV2 and TRBJ2-1; 10 nucleotides align to TRBD2. The CDR3 spans 15 residues. The V gene end was trimmed by 1 base and the J gene end by 6 bases; junction bases not matched to a gene: 3. The germline CDR1 and CDR2 sequences are SNHLY and FYNNEI. CDR3 amino acids: CASSEVAGGLNEQFF. CDR3 nucleotide sequence: TGTGCCAGCAGTGAAGTAGCGGGGGGACTCAATGAGCAGTTCTTC.

This chain connects TRBV2 to TRBJ2-1, with a possible D match to TRBD2 (5 bases). CDR3 length equals 14 residues. CDR1 is SNHLY, CDR2 FYNNEI, per germline. Trimming shortened V by 8 bases and J by 0 bases, and 11 bases separated the two germline ends. CDR3 protein: CASAQGSSYNEQFF. Here the CDR3 DNA reads TGTGCCAGCGCTCAAGGGAGCTCCTACAATGAGCAGTTCTTC.

This clonotype was seen only a few times. This chain joins TRBV5-1 and TRBJ2-3, with no clear D. CDR3 length: 15 amino acids. Germline V gene data show CDR1 as SGHRS and CDR2 as YFSETQ. V gave up 0 bases and J gave up 2 bases, with 10 bases separating them. The CDR3, as DNA: TGCGCCAGCAGCTTGGGTTGGAGAAACACAGATACGCAGTATTTT. This encodes CASSLGWRNTDTQYF.

V gene TRBV24-1 combines with J gene TRBJ2-1; perhaps TRBD1 as D (6 bases). The CDR3 spans 14 residues. Germline CDR1 reads KGHDR; CDR2 reads SFDVKD. The ends were cut back, 5 bases at V and 8 bases at J, with 15 bases in the middle. CDR3 in amino acids: CATSVSGGLDEQFF. The CDR3 DNA follows: TGTGCCACCAGTGTGAGTGGGGGCCTCGATGAGCAGTTCTTC.

For this clonotype: In this CDR3 the conserved last residue, phenylalanine or tryptophan, is missing, so a read error is likely. The gene calls are TRBV7-9 and TRBJ2-1, with 10 bases that match TRBD2. The junction had 9 bases not matched to a gene; V was cut back by 3 bases and J by 10 bases. CDR3 length: 15 amino acids. Germline values: CDR1 SEHNR, CDR2 FQNEAQ (reference sequence). CDR3 nucleotides: TGTGCCAGCAGCTTGGGGGCTAGCGGGGGAGACGAGCAGTTCTGC. Its translation is CASSLGASGGDEQFC.

The table lists this clonotype with many counts. This chain uses TRBV6-6 with TRBJ1-1; D gene uncertain. Trimming pared 2 bases from V and 7 bases from J, leaving 8 bases between. Per the germline V gene, CDR1 is MNHNY and CDR2 is SVGAGI (reference sequence). The length of the CDR3 is 12 residues. The CDR3 region is CASSYPINEAFF. CDR3 nucleotide sequence: TGTGCCAGCAGTTACCCAATAAATGAAGCTTTCTTT.

The chain carries TRBV12-3 or TRBV12-4 and TRBJ2-5, with no clear D. CDR3 length equals 12 residues. Trimming removed 3 bases at V and 5 bases at J, with 7 bases between. The CDR3 region has the DNA TGTGCCAGCAGTTTTGGCCTCGAGACCCAGTACTTC. Translating it yields CASSFGLETQYF.

In regard to this clonotype: The conserved closing phenylalanine or tryptophan is absent in this CDR3, likely reflecting a read error. This chain links TRBV16 with TRBJ1-1; 9 bases are shared with TRBD1. Germline trimming cut 6 bases from V and 5 bases from J; bases unmatched to any gene: 10. Germline CDR1 KGHSY, CDR2 FQNENV. The CDR3 totals 15 residues. The CDR3 DNA reads TGTGCCAGCAGTAGGGCGGGACAGGGAAAAACTGAAGCTTTCCTT. This translates into CASSRAGQGKTEAFL.

This clonotype was observed a single time. The V and J genes are TRBV12-3 or TRBV12-4 and TRBJ1-2; 10 nucleotides align to TRBD1. The length of the CDR3 is 15 residues. The V and J ends lost 5 bases and 2 bases, in that order; junction bases with no gene match: 5. CDR3 protein: CASSPWDRGNYGYTF. In DNA, the CDR3 is TGTGCCAGCAGTCCCTGGGACAGGGGCAACTATGGCTACACCTTC.

The genes are TRBV9 and TRBJ1-2, with D possibly being TRBD1 (5 bases). The V end lost 7 bases, the J end lost 4 bases, and 8 bases lay between the germline ends. This CDR3 has 11 residues. CDR1 SGDLS and CDR2 YYNGEE come from the germline V gene. The CDR3 coding sequence is TGTGCCAGCGACAGTGGCTATGGCTACACCTTC. Protein sequence: CASDSGYGYTF.

V usage is TRBV11-3 and J usage is TRBJ2-7; 8 bases align to TRBD1. V dropped 2 bases and J dropped 5; count of bases not matched to a gene: 2. The CDR3 runs to 13 residues. From germline, CDR1 is SGHNT and CDR2 YENEEA. This CDR3 is CASSLLTGDEQYF. The CDR3 DNA is TGTGCCAGCAGCTTACTGACAGGGGACGAGCAGTACTTC. Combining the CDR3 with reference TRBV11-3 and TRBJ2-7 gives the whole variable domain EAGVVQSPRYKIIEKKQPVAFWCNPISGHNTLYWYLQNLGQGPELLIRYENEEAVDDSQLPKDRFSAERLKGVDSTLKIQPAELGDSAVYLCASSLLTGDEQYFGPGTRLTVT.

The chain carries TRBV5-1 and TRBJ1-4, with D possibly TRBD1 on 5 matching bases. This CDR3 is built from 13 residues. Germline CDR1 and CDR2: SGHRS and YFSETQ. Trimming removed 3 bases at V and 6 bases at J, with 9 bases between. CDR3 nucleotides: TGCGCCAGCAGCTGGGACGGCGATGAAAAACTGTTTTTT. Amino acids: CASSWDGDEKLFF.

The table lists this clonotype with a count of one. This chain's CDR3 is CASSQGRGSIYEQYF. CDR3 DNA: TGTGCCAGCAGCCAAGGGCGGGGATCGATTTACGAGCAGTACTTC. The V call is TRBV14, the J call TRBJ2-7; TRBD2 is a possible D gene (6 bases). Between the trimmed V and J ends, which lost 1 base and 4 bases, there was a span of 14 bases. This CDR3 region has 15 residues. Germline V gene sequence: CDR1 SGHDN, CDR2 FVKESK.

Comments on this clonotype: A much more abundant neighbour one base away suggests this may be a read error. The CDR3 does not end in the conserved phenylalanine or tryptophan, so this is likely a read error. This chain connects TRBV11-3 to TRBJ2-1; TRBD2 matches 8 bases. Germline V CDR1 and CDR2: SGHNT, YENEEA. This CDR3 comprises 16 residues. The trim removed 3 bases at V and 3 bases at J, leaving 7 bases unmatched. The CDR3 protein is CASSFLAGGIYNEQFL. CDR3 DNA sequence: TGTGCCAGCAGCTTTCTGGCGGGAGGTATCTACAATGAGCAGTTCCTC.

This clonotype showed up just a few times. A much larger clonotype is one base distant, so this may be a read error. This chain links TRBV6-6 with TRBJ1-1; D might be TRBD1 (6 bases). Germline V gives CDR1 MNHNY, CDR2 SVGAGI (reference sequence). The CDR3 is made up of 13 amino acids. The CDR3 loop reads CASSESGDTEASF. Here the CDR3 DNA reads TGTGCCAGCAGTGAAAGCGGGGACACTGAAGCTTCCTTT.